Described below is a single TCR beta chain sequence and its context. This record comes from a study of CD8 T cells in Susac syndrome. The V gene's germline CDR1 is KGHSH and CDR2 LQKENI. CDR3 length: 11 amino acids. V was trimmed by 8 bases and J by 3 bases, leaving 7 bases between them. When the RNA was reverse transcribed, random hexamers were used with an input of 0.5 to 1 ug. TCRdb fed the immunoSEQ multiplex PCR reads into MiXCR, producing one record per CDR3 protein. The table shows about 130,000 distinct CDR3 sequences, with around 96% occurring only once. This chain joins TRBV18 and TRBJ2-5, with D hard to call. The receptor was isolated from a human donor with Susac syndrome. Source material: CD8+ T cells from PBMCs. DNA of the CDR3: TGTGCCAGCCGGGTCGAAGAGACCCAGTACTTC. Translation: CASRVEETQYF.